Following are 30 T cell receptor beta chains from one sample sequenced in a study of blood T cell repertoires in COVID-19. Produced via immunoSEQ multiplex PCR; TCRdb's table is partial and in-frame only. The sample carries 250,000 to 300,000 clones, around 82% recorded once. The sequencing input was PBMCs or T cells enriched from blood (not recorded which). These TCRs come from a man in his fifties or sixties who had recovered from COVID-19.

The chain joins TRBV10-1 to TRBJ2-7, with 10 bases fitting TRBD1. Germline CDR1 reads WNHNN; CDR2 reads SYGVQD (reference sequence). The CDR3 spans 15 residues. J lost 3 bases, V lost 4 bases, and 6 bases had no gene match. The CDR3: CASSAAGTGVYEQYF. The CDR3, as DNA: TGCGCCAGCAGTGCGGCCGGGACAGGGGTCTACGAGCAGTACTTC.

The V gene is TRBV19, the J gene TRBJ1-1; D is possibly TRBD1 (5 bases). The CDR3 totals 13 residues. CDR1 is LNHDA and CDR2 is SQIVND in the germline V gene (reference sequence). V was shortened by 7 bases and J by 5 bases, with 14 bases between the two germline ends. In DNA form, the CDR3 reads TGTGCCAGTACCGACCCGGAGGGGACTGAAGCTTTCTTT. Its translation: CASTDPEGTEAFF.

This sequence joins TRBV5-1 and TRBJ2-5; 10 nucleotides agree with TRBD2. Germline loops: CDR1 SGHRS, CDR2 YFSETQ. The CDR3 spans 14 residues. V was clipped by 7 bases and J by 2 bases; unmatched bases: 5. This CDR3 reads CASANSGGQETQYF. Written as DNA, the CDR3 is TGCGCCAGCGCCAATAGCGGGGGGCAAGAGACCCAGTACTTC.

The J gene is TRBJ1-6, the V gene TRBV28; D ambiguous. Trimming removed 6 bases at V and 6 bases at J, with 9 bases between. The CDR3 totals 13 residues. Germline loops: CDR1 MDHEN, CDR2 SYDVKM. The DNA of the CDR3 is TGTGCCAGCAGGTTGGTCAGTAATTCACCCCTCCACTTT. Translation: CASRLVSNSPLHF.

The rearrangement uses TRBV6-1 and TRBJ2-1; 12 bases fit TRBD2. The germline gives CDR1 MNHNS, CDR2 SASEGT. The V segment lost 3 bases and the J segment 8 bases; nucleotides outside the gene matches: 2. The CDR3 covers 14 residues. CDR3 protein: CASSETSGSYEQFF. CDR3 nucleotide sequence: TGTGCCAGCAGTGAGACTAGCGGGAGCTATGAGCAGTTCTTC.

V gene TRBV11-3 combines with J gene TRBJ2-7, with D possibly matching TRBD1 (5 bases). Trimming pared 3 bases from V and 1 base from J, leaving 16 bases between. This CDR3 is 16 amino acids long. The germline CDR1 and CDR2 sequences are SGHNT and YENEEA. The CDR3 DNA is TGTGCCAGCAGCTTCGACAGTAAGGGGCTATCCTACGAGCAGTACTTC. Protein product: CASSFDSKGLSYEQYF.

The rearrangement joins TRBV12-5 to TRBJ1-2, with TRBD1 as a possible D gene (6 bases). The CDR3 consists of 13 residues. The V end was cut by 6 bases, the J end by 4 bases, with 12 bases between. CDR1 is LGHNT and CDR2 is FRNRAP in the germline V gene. CDR3 DNA: TGTGCTAGTGGCCCAAGACAGGTCTATGGCTACACCTTC. The encoded protein is CASGPRQVYGYTF.

V gene TRBV19 combines with J gene TRBJ2-3, with 9 bases matching TRBD1. CDR3 length: 15 amino acids. In germline, CDR1 is LNHDA, CDR2 SQIVND (reference sequence). Losses at the gene ends were 5 bases for V and 3 bases for J; bases not matched to a gene: 6. DNA for the CDR3: TGTGCCAGTAGTGTCCCCGGGACAGGGACAGATACGCAGTATTTT. It yields the protein CASSVPGTGTDTQYF.

The count of this clone is one. The rearrangement uses TRBV9 and TRBJ1-4, with 9 bases fitting TRBD1. Germline V gene sequence: CDR1 SGDLS, CDR2 YYNGEE. The V and J ends lost 3 bases and 5 bases, in that order; junction bases with no gene match: 11. CDR3 size: 17 residues. For the CDR3, the DNA is TGTGCCAGCAGCGACTCCCCGGCCGGGACAGGGAATGAAAAACTGTTTTTT. Translating it yields CASSDSPAGTGNEKLFF.

This clone appeared a few times. V is TRBV7-8 and J is TRBJ1-1, with D tentatively TRBD1 (6 bases). Germline assignment: CDR1 SGHVS and CDR2 FQNEAQ. Trimming removed 5 bases from V and 1 base from J, with 14 bases in between. The CDR3 has 15 residues. The CDR3, as DNA: TGTGCCAGCAGCCCCATGAGGGGGACGAACACTGAAGCTTTCTTT. As protein: CASSPMRGTNTEAFF.

The genes are TRBV15 and TRBJ2-3; a possible D gene is TRBD1 (5 bases). Looked up from germline, CDR1 is LNHNV and CDR2 is YYDKDF (reference sequence). V gave up 0 bases and J gave up 6 bases, with 16 bases separating them. The CDR3 consists of 16 residues. The CDR3, as DNA: TGTGCCACCAGCAGAGATCCCGGCAGGGTGAGGGATACGCAGTATTTT. It yields the protein CATSRDPGRVRDTQYF.

In its sample, this clone was seen a few times. This chain connects TRBV6-5 to TRBJ1-2, with TRBD1 matching 9 bases. Germline trimming cut 0 bases from V and 5 bases from J; bases unmatched to any gene: 4. The CDR3 is 15 amino acids. CDR1 is MNHEY and CDR2 is SVGAGI in the germline V gene. DNA of the CDR3: TGTGCCAGCAGTTACTCCATCGGGACAGGGTATGGCTACACCTTC. This codes for CASSYSIGTGYGYTF.

This clone was seen more than once but under ten times. The chain couples TRBV2 to TRBJ2-7, with 7 bases matching TRBD2. The CDR3 runs 13 residues. Germline CDR1 SNHLY, CDR2 FYNNEI. V dropped 6 bases and J dropped 7; count of bases not matched to a gene: 9. CDR3 amino acids: CASSPGGTGEQYF. The CDR3 DNA sequence: TGTGCCAGCAGCCCCGGGGGGACCGGGGAGCAGTACTTC.

About this clone: Germline and junction disagree at one end, which may indicate a read error. This sequence joins TRBV7-7 and TRBJ1-4; 9 positions match TRBD1. Germline V gene sequence: CDR1 SSHAT, CDR2 FNYEAQ (reference sequence). This CDR3 comprises 15 residues. CDR3 bases: TGTGCTAGCAGCCCAGGACAGGGGTTCGATGAAAAACTGTTTTTT. Protein: CASSPGQGFDEKLFF. Drawing the rest from reference TRBV7-7 and TRBJ1-4, the complete variable domain is GAGVSQSPRYKVTKRGQDVTLRCDPISSHATLYWYQQALGQGPEFLTYFNYEAQPDKSGLPSDRFSAERPEGSISTLTIQRTEQRDSAMYRCASSPGQGFDEKLFFGSGTQLSVL.

There are many counts of this clone. The CDR3 DNA follows: TGTGCCAGCAGACCACAGAGCTCCTATAATTCACCCCTCCACTTT. This codes for CASRPQSSYNSPLHF. The gene calls are TRBV7-8 and TRBJ1-6; D is unclear. V was cut by 6 bases and J by 0 bases, with 9 bases left in between. Germline CDR1 SGHVS, CDR2 FQNEAQ. The CDR3 consists of 15 residues. Filled out from reference TRBV7-8 and TRBJ1-6, the complete variable domain reads GAGVSQSPRYKVAKRGQDVALRCDPISGHVSLFWYQQALGQGPEFLTYFQNEAQLDKSGLPSDRFFAERPEGSVSTLKIQRTQQEDSAVYLCASRPQSSYNSPLHFGNGTRLTVT.

The rearrangement joins TRBV10-3 to TRBJ2-1; 7 bases map to TRBD2. Trimming removed 1 base from V and 6 bases from J; junction bases left unmatched: 9. This CDR3 spans 16 amino acids. Per germline, CDR1 ENHRY and CDR2 SYGVKD. This CDR3 is CAISEFVGGGTNEQFF. The CDR3 nucleotides read TGTGCCATCAGTGAGTTCGTTGGCGGGGGAACCAATGAGCAGTTCTTC.

Comment on this clone: The junction shows a germline mismatch at one end, possibly a read error. This chain connects TRBV7-7 to TRBJ2-5; 14 bases fit TRBD2. This CDR3 has 17 residues. Germline CDR1 SSHAT, CDR2 FNYEAQ (reference sequence). CDR3 region: CASSLGLAGGSQETQYF. For the CDR3, the DNA is TGTGCTAGCAGCTTAGGACTAGCGGGGGGCAGCCAAGAGACCCAGTACTTC.

The chain employs TRBV11-2 and TRBJ2-2; 9 positions match TRBD2. Germline CDR1 is SGHAT and CDR2 is FQNNGV. The CDR3 length is 17 residues. V shed 0 bases and J 3 bases; nucleotides not matched to a gene: 5. The CDR3 DNA reads as TGTGCCAGCAGCTTAGACGGACTAGCGATACACACCGGGGAGCTGTTTTTT. Encoded protein: CASSLDGLAIHTGELFF. Using reference TRBV11-2 and TRBJ2-2 for the parts outside the CDR3, the full variable domain is EAGVAQSPRYKIIEKRQSVAFWCNPISGHATLYWYQQILGQGPKLLIQFQNNGVVDDSQLPKDRFSAERLKGVDSTLKIQPAKLEDSAVYLCASSLDGLAIHTGELFFGEGSRLTVL.

The chain has TRBV7-2 and TRBJ1-2; TRBD1 is a possible D gene (5 bases). Germline values: CDR1 SGHTA, CDR2 FQGNSA. V lost 1 base and J lost 3, with 12 bases in between. The CDR3 runs to 15 residues. CDR3: CASSLGGHGYYGYTF. In DNA form, the CDR3 reads TGTGCCAGCAGCTTAGGGGGCCATGGATACTATGGCTACACCTTC.

J is TRBJ2-5 and V is TRBV12-5; 8 bases are shared with TRBD2. The length of the CDR3 is 17 residues. Germline CDR1 LGHNT, CDR2 FRNRAP. J was trimmed by 5 bases and V by 1 base; bases with no gene match: 12. CDR3 nucleotides: TGTGCTAGTGGTTTGGGGAGCGGGAGACTCCTAGGTGAGACCCAGTACTTC. It codes for CASGLGSGRLLGETQYF.

The chain links TRBV5-4 to TRBJ2-5, with 9 bases aligning to TRBD2. CDR1 and CDR2 from the germline V gene are SGHNT and YYREEE (reference sequence). The CDR3 covers 17 residues. V shed 5 bases and J 5 bases; nucleotides not matched to a gene: 16. The CDR3 is CASSFTPRVAGDETQYF. The DNA for the CDR3 is TGTGCCAGCAGTTTTACTCCCCGTGTAGCGGGAGATGAGACCCAGTACTTC. The full variable domain, in which reference TRBV5-4 and TRBJ2-5 provide the parts outside the CDR3, is ETGVTQSPTHLIKTRGQQVTLRCSSQSGHNTVSWYQQALGQGPQFIFQYYREEENGRGNFPPRFSGLQFPNYSSELNVNALELDDSALYLCASSFTPRVAGDETQYFGPGTRLLVL.

The chain couples TRBV19 to TRBJ2-2, with 13 nucleotides matching TRBD2. V shed 4 bases and J 4 bases; nucleotides not matched to a gene: 9. Germline loops: CDR1 LNHDA, CDR2 SQIVND (reference sequence). The CDR3 loop spans 18 amino acids. The CDR3 sequence: CASSKRTSGRGGTGELFF. DNA for the CDR3: TGTGCCAGTAGTAAACGGACTAGCGGGAGAGGCGGCACCGGGGAGCTGTTTTTT.

The rearrangement joins TRBV28 to TRBJ1-5; tentatively, D is TRBD1 (6 bases). CDR1 MDHEN and CDR2 SYDVKM come from the germline V gene. The V gene lost 2 bases and the J gene lost 6 bases, with 17 bases spanning the gap. The CDR3 is 16 amino acids. CDR3 nucleotides: TGTGCCAGCAGTTTAATGGGACACGGCTCTGGTCAGCCCCAGCATTTT. Encoded protein: CASSLMGHGSGQPQHF.

This clone showed up just a few times. This rearrangement joins TRBV5-1 to TRBJ1-6; 7 positions match TRBD1. The CDR3 consists of 15 residues. Per germline, CDR1 SGHRS and CDR2 YFSETQ. V shed 4 bases and J 7 bases; nucleotides not matched to a gene: 8. The CDR3 DNA reads TGCGCCAGCAGCCTAACAGGGGATAAGAATTCACCCCTCCACTTT. Protein: CASSLTGDKNSPLHF.

The V and J genes are TRBV27 and TRBJ1-4; weak D call: TRBD1 (5 bases). Trimming stripped 6 bases from V and 0 bases from J, with 14 bases between. Germline assignment: CDR1 MNHEY and CDR2 SMNVEV (reference sequence). This CDR3 is 16 amino acids long. The CDR3 protein is CASRTGGGATNEKLFF. CDR3 coding DNA: TGTGCCAGCAGAACCGGGGGGGGAGCAACTAATGAAAAACTGTTTTTT.

The CDR3 DNA is TGTGCCACCTCCCCCATACAGGGCCTACTGAACACTGAAGCTTTCTTT. Its translation: CATSPIQGLLNTEAFF. The chain uses TRBV15 and TRBJ1-1; TRBD1 might be the D (6 bases). The CDR3 length is 16 residues. Germline CDR1 reads LNHNV; CDR2 reads YYDKDF (reference sequence). The V end lost 8 bases, the J end lost 0 bases, and 19 bases lay between the germline ends.

In this sample, this clone turned up once. The chain links TRBV3-1 (or the pseudogene TRBV3-2) to TRBJ2-2, with TRBD1 matching over 10 bases. The CDR3 is 16 residues long. V shed 4 bases and J 5 bases; nucleotides not matched to a gene: 7. Germline V lookup: CDR1 LGHDT, CDR2 YNNKEL (reference sequence). CDR3 protein: CASSPRDRGFTGELFF. DNA of the CDR3: TGTGCCAGCAGCCCCCGGGACAGGGGTTTTACCGGGGAGCTGTTTTTT.

This clone was seen only once. V and J are TRBV29-1 and TRBJ1-1; D gene unclear. The CDR3 is 12 residues long. CDR1 is SQVTM and CDR2 is ANQGSEA in the germline V gene. Deletions cut 2 bases from V and 5 bases from J, with 9 bases between. The CDR3 bases are TGCAGCGTTGAAAGCTTAGTAACTGAAGCTTTCTTT. This codes for CSVESLVTEAFF.

The V call is TRBV11-2, the J call TRBJ1-1; tentatively, D is TRBD1 (6 bases). V lost 4 bases and J lost 2, with 14 bases in between. CDR1 is SGHAT and CDR2 is FQNNGV in the germline V gene. This CDR3 contains 15 residues. In nucleotides, the CDR3 is TGTGCCAGCAGCTCTACCGGGACATCTAACACTGAAGCTTTCTTT. Translating it yields CASSSTGTSNTEAFF.

The chain is built from TRBV5-6 and TRBJ2-7; 7 bases line up with TRBD1. Germline V CDR1 and CDR2: SGHDT, YYEEEE. This CDR3 region has 13 residues. Trimming took 2 bases from V and 4 from J; bases not matched to a gene: 3. CDR3 bases: TGTGCCAGCAGCTTAAGGGGGCGGTACGAGCAGTACTTC. Translation: CASSLRGRYEQYF.